Listed below are T cell receptor beta chains from one sample, sequenced in a study of blood T cell repertoires in COVID-19. Clones were sequenced by immunoSEQ multiplex PCR, and TCRdb holds only the in-frame ones, with some missing. The repertoire includes 130,000 or so clones, approximately 87% of them detected once, and approximately 8.1% sits in the top ten. Sequencing was carried out using peripheral blood. These receptors were taken from a man aged 50 to 60 with acute or convalescent COVID-19. The CDR3 runs from the conserved cysteine through the conserved F or W. A D gene is named only where the DNA matches it firmly. Size tells how often a clone was seen (once, few, many) or the class of an expanded clone, and some rows leave it out.

CASSSSGEYEQYF	TGCGCCAGCAGCTCGTCCGGGGAGTACGAGCAGTACTTC	TRBV5-1	TRBJ2-7	.	once
CASSLTPPLAQIADSSTDTQYF	TGTGCCAGCAGTTTAACCCCCCCGCTAGCGCAGATTGCGGACTCTAGCACAGATACGCAGTATTTT	TRBV27	TRBJ2-3	.	.
CASSFPRNTQYF	TGTGCCAGCAGTTTTCCCAGGAATACGCAGTATTTT	TRBV12-3/TRBV12-4	TRBJ2-3	.	.
CASSHAGVGYQETQYF	TGCGCCAGCAGCCACGCAGGGGTGGGGTACCAAGAGACCCAGTACTTC	TRBV4-1	TRBJ2-5	.	.
CASSLQGAGEQYF	TGTGCCAGCAGTCTACAGGGGGCAGGGGAGCAGTACTTC	TRBV27	TRBJ2-7	TRBD1	.
CASSGVNTQYF	TGTGCCAGTTCCGGGGTAAATACGCAGTATTTT	TRBV19	TRBJ2-3	.	.
CASSLRDSTNQPQHF	TGTGCCAGCAGCTTACGGGACAGTACCAATCAGCCCCAGCATTTT	TRBV7-8	TRBJ1-5	TRBD1	.
CASSDRGLIQPQHF	TGTGCCAGCAGTGACAGGGGGTTGATCCAGCCCCAGCATTTT	TRBV2	TRBJ1-5	TRBD1	.
CAGTFSRANFLEQFF	TGTGCCGGAACCTTCTCGCGGGCGAATTTTCTTGAGCAGTTCTTC	TRBV2	TRBJ2-1	.	.
CASSLSPGTGSSNQPQHF	TGCGCCAGCAGCTTATCACCTGGGACAGGGTCCAGCAATCAGCCCCAGCATTTT	TRBV5-1	TRBJ1-5	TRBD1	few
CASRNRASPLHF	TGTGCCAGCCGAAACAGGGCTTCACCCCTCCACTTT	TRBV27	TRBJ1-6	.	.
CASSVEPGGDGYTF	TGTGCCAGCAGCGTAGAACCGGGGGGGGATGGCTACACCTTC	TRBV9	TRBJ1-2	.	.
CAWSRGRTGGDNSPLHF	TGTGCCTGGTCCCGGGGGAGGACGGGCGGCGATAATTCACCCCTCCACTTT	TRBV30	TRBJ1-6	.	.
CASSQDLGAGRSYEQYF	TGCGCCAGCAGCCAAGATTTGGGAGCGGGACGATCCTACGAGCAGTACTTC	TRBV4-1	TRBJ2-7	TRBD2	.
CASSLSSGPAPYNEQFF	TGTGCCAGCAGCTTGTCATCCGGCCCAGCGCCCTACAATGAGCAGTTCTTC	TRBV5-7	TRBJ2-1	.	once
CASSPLGGRYQPQHF	TGTGCCAGCAGCCCCCTCGGGGGGCGGTATCAGCCCCAGCATTTT	TRBV7-2	TRBJ1-5	.	.
CASSSTTSRQGNTGELFF	TGTGCCAGCAGTTCCACTACGTCAAGACAGGGAAACACCGGGGAGCTGTTTTTT	TRBV6-2/TRBV6-3	TRBJ2-2	TRBD1	.
CAWKNGVYEKLFF	TGTGCCTGGAAGAACGGTGTTTATGAAAAACTGTTTTTT	TRBV30	TRBJ1-4	.	.
CASSISSGGSDYGYTF	TGTGCCAGCAGCATCAGTTCAGGGGGATCGGACTATGGCTACACCTTC	TRBV11-3	TRBJ1-2	TRBD1	.
CASSQGFRNEQFF	TGTGCCAGCAGCCAAGGCTTTCGGAATGAGCAGTTCTTC	TRBV3-1/TRBV3-2	TRBJ2-1	.	few
CASSHPGRGREQYF	TGTGCCAGCAGCCATCCCGGGAGGGGCCGGGAGCAGTACTTC	TRBV3-1/TRBV3-2	TRBJ2-7	TRBD2	.
CATSDAGQGATGELFF	TGTGCCACCAGTGATGCGGGACAGGGCGCCACCGGGGAGCTGTTTTTT	TRBV24-1	TRBJ2-2	TRBD1	.
CASMSAGVGDTQYF	TGCGCCAGCATGTCAGCGGGAGTTGGAGATACGCAGTATTTT	TRBV5-1	TRBJ2-3	TRBD2	.
CASSLVRGEANVLTF	TGTGCCAGCAGCTTAGTCAGGGGCGAGGCCAACGTCCTGACTTTC	TRBV11-2	TRBJ2-6	.	.
CATSDPGLAGASYNEQFF	TGTGCCACCAGTGACCCAGGACTAGCGGGTGCCTCCTACAATGAGCAGTTCTTC	TRBV24-1	TRBJ2-1	TRBD2	once
CASSLGDLGTGPREQYF	TGTGCCAGCAGCTTAGGTGATCTCGGGACAGGGCCTAGAGAGCAGTACTTC	TRBV7-9	TRBJ2-7	TRBD1	.
CASSQTPGWRSSEQYF	TGTGCCAGCAGCCAAACGCCAGGGTGGCGCAGTTCAGAGCAGTACTTC	TRBV7-9	TRBJ2-7	.	.
CASSLASPRGGGEQYF	TGTGCCAGCAGCTTAGCCTCCCCGCGGGGGGGTGGCGAGCAGTACTTC	TRBV7-9	TRBJ2-7	TRBD2	.
CASSPTIGTGNTDTQYF	TGTGCCAGCTCACCAACTATTGGGACAGGGAACACAGATACGCAGTATTTT	TRBV18	TRBJ2-3	TRBD1	.
CASRQGPYGYTF	TGTGCCAGTAGACAGGGGCCGTATGGCTACACCTTC	TRBV19	TRBJ1-2	TRBD1	.
CSVEGDYLHYNEQFF	TGCAGCGTTGAGGGTGACTACCTTCATTACAATGAGCAGTTCTTC	TRBV29-1	TRBJ2-1	.	.
CASSPAGAETQYF	TGTGCCAGCAGTCCAGCGGGAGCGGAGACCCAGTACTTC	TRBV28	TRBJ2-5	TRBD2	.
CASRRTGVSYEQYF	TGTGCCAGCAGACGGACAGGGGTTTCCTACGAGCAGTACTTC	TRBV6-5	TRBJ2-7	TRBD1	.
CASRDGGRFGDTQYF	TGTGCCAGCAGGGACGGTGGGAGGTTCGGAGATACGCAGTATTTT	TRBV6-5	TRBJ2-3	.	.
CASSLAEGTSGAFF	TGTGCCAGCAGCTTAGCGGAGGGAACCTCGGGAGCTTTCTTT	TRBV7-9	TRBJ1-1	.	.
CASSPEGTANYGYTF	TGTGCCAGCAGCCCTGAGGGTACAGCTAACTATGGCTACACCTTC	TRBV7-6	TRBJ1-2	.	once
CASSLSTSGRTQYF	TGTGCCAGCAGCCTCAGTACTAGCGGGAGGACGCAGTATTTT	TRBV11-2	TRBJ2-3	TRBD2	.
CASSQVHRAYYEQYF	TGTGCCAGCAGCCAAGTTCACAGGGCTTACTACGAGCAGTACTTC	TRBV3-1/TRBV3-2	TRBJ2-7	.	few
CASSQEGLAGSPPGTGELFF	TGTGCCAGCAGCCAAGAGGGGCTAGCGGGAAGCCCACCAGGGACCGGGGAGCTGTTTTTT	TRBV3-1/TRBV3-2	TRBJ2-2	TRBD2	.
CSASLTQGGNQPQHF	TGCAGTGCTAGTTTAACTCAGGGAGGTAATCAGCCCCAGCATTTT	TRBV20-1	TRBJ1-5	.	.
CASSRWAGDRMNTEAFF	TGTGCCAGCAGCCGTTGGGCGGGAGACAGAATGAACACTGAAGCTTTCTTT	TRBV6-4	TRBJ1-1	.	.
CASIGQGADTGELFF	TGTGCCAGCATAGGACAGGGGGCTGACACCGGGGAGCTGTTTTTT	TRBV6-6	TRBJ2-2	TRBD1	.
CASSYSTESDTQYF	TGTGCCAGCAGTTACTCGACAGAGTCAGATACGCAGTATTTT	TRBV6-5	TRBJ2-3	.	.
CASSLGQGDHEQYF	TGTGCCAGCAGCTTAGGTCAGGGTGACCACGAGCAGTACTTC	TRBV11-3	TRBJ2-7	.	.
CASSTPSTSGSLSSYNEQFF	TGCGCCAGCAGCACCCCATCGACTAGCGGGAGTCTAAGCTCCTACAATGAGCAGTTCTTC	TRBV5-1	TRBJ2-1	TRBD2	.
CASSFLASGSYEQYF	TGTGCCAGCAGCTTCCTGGCTAGCGGGAGCTACGAGCAGTACTTC	TRBV7-9	TRBJ2-7	TRBD2	.
CASSLAIGLAGKNEQFF	TGTGCCAGCAGCTTAGCTATCGGACTAGCGGGAAAGAATGAGCAGTTCTTC	TRBV7-2	TRBJ2-1	TRBD2	.
CASSQGLAGVF	TGCGCCAGCAGTCAGGGACTAGCGGGAGTCTTC	TRBV23-1	TRBJ2-1	TRBD2	.
CASSLRPSSGSEQFF	TGTGCCAGCAGTTTACGTCCTTCGAGCGGGAGTGAGCAGTTCTTC	TRBV27	TRBJ2-1	TRBD2	.
CASSPSTSGKNTGELFF	TGTGCCAGCTCACCTTCGACTAGCGGTAAAAACACCGGGGAGCTGTTTTTT	TRBV18	TRBJ2-2	TRBD2	.
CATPCPPIQGPNQPQHF	TGTGCCACCCCCTGCCCTCCAATACAGGGTCCCAATCAGCCCCAGCATTTT	TRBV24-1	TRBJ1-5	.	.
CASSHPGLGEQFF	TGCGCCAGCAGCCACCCAGGACTAGGCGAGCAGTTCTTC	TRBV4-1	TRBJ2-1	TRBD2	.
CASSRAVRTDTQYF	TGTGCCAGCAGCCGAGCGGTGAGAACAGATACGCAGTATTTT	TRBV14	TRBJ2-3	.	.
CASSQKGPLSGTLGDTQYF	TGTGCCAGCAGCCAAAAGGGGCCCCTTAGCGGAACCCTGGGTGATACGCAGTATTTT	TRBV14	TRBJ2-3	.	.
CASSRVGRGRDIQYF	TGTGCCAGCAGCCGGGTGGGAAGGGGGCGCGACATTCAGTACTTC	TRBV7-2	TRBJ2-4	TRBD1	.
CASRRQGSTNSPLHF	TGTGCCAGCAGACGACAGGGGTCGACAAATTCACCCCTCCACTTT	TRBV7-2	TRBJ1-6	TRBD1	.
CASSLTSGSSNEQFF	TGTGCCAGCAGCCTGACTAGCGGGAGTAGCAATGAGCAGTTCTTC	TRBV2	TRBJ2-1	TRBD2	.
CASSPGQANTGELFF	TGTGCCAGCTCACCAGGACAGGCTAACACCGGGGAGCTGTTTTTT	TRBV18	TRBJ2-2	TRBD1	.
CASSEPREGTGELFF	TGTGCCAGCAGTGAACCCAGGGAGGGCACCGGGGAGCTGTTTTTT	TRBV6-1	TRBJ2-2	TRBD2	once
CASSPGINQPQHF	TGTGCCAGCAGCCCCGGGATCAATCAGCCCCAGCATTTT	TRBV7-2	TRBJ1-5	.	.